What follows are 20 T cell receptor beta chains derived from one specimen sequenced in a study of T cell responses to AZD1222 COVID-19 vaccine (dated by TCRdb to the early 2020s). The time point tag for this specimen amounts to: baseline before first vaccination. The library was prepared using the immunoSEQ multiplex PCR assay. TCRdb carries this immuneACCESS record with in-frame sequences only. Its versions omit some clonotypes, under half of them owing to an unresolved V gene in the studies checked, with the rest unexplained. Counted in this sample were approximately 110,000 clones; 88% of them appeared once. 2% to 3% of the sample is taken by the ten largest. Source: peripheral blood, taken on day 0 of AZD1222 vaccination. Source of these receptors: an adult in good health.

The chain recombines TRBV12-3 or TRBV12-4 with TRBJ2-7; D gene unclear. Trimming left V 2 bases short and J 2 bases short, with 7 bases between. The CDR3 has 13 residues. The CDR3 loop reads CASSLSNAYEQYF. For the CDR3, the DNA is TGTGCCAGCAGTTTATCCAATGCCTACGAGCAGTACTTC.

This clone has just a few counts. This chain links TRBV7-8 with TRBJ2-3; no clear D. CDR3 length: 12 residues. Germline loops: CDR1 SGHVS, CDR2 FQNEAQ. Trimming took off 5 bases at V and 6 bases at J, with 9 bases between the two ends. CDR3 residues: CASSAAEDTQYF. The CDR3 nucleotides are TGTGCCAGCAGCGCCGCCGAGGATACGCAGTATTTT.

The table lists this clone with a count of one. The CDR3 here is CASSLSGTQGEAFF. The CDR3 coding sequence is TGTGCCAGCAGCCTCTCCGGGACCCAAGGGGAAGCTTTCTTT. The chain combines TRBV7-3 with TRBJ1-1, with D perhaps TRBD1 (5 bases). The CDR3 runs 14 residues. V gave up 5 bases and J gave up 8 bases, with 18 bases separating them. Germline V gene lookup returns CDR1 SGHTA and CDR2 FQGTGA.

The CDR3 nucleotides are TGTGCCAGCAGTGGTAGGGGGCCGAATTCACCCCTCCACTTT. It specifies CASSGRGPNSPLHF. This rearrangement joins TRBV27 to TRBJ1-6, with TRBD1 identical over 7 bases. From germline, CDR1 is MNHEY and CDR2 SMNVEV (reference sequence). The ends lost 5 bases at V and 7 bases at J; junction bases unmatched: 5. This CDR3 region has 14 residues.

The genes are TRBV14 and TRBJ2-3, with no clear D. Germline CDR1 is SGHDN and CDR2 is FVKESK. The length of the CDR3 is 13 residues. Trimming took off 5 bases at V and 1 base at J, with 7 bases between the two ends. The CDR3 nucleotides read TGTGCCAGCAGCGTATGGGGCACAGATACGCAGTATTTT. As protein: CASSVWGTDTQYF.

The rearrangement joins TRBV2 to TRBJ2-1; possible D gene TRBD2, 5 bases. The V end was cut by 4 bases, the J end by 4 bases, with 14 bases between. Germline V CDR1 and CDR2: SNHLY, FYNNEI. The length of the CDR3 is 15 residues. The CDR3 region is CASSGGIAPYNEQFF. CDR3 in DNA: TGTGCCAGCAGTGGAGGGATAGCGCCTTACAATGAGCAGTTCTTC. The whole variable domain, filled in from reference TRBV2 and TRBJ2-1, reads EPEVTQTPSHQVTQMGQEVILRCVPISNHLYFYWYRQILGQKVEFLVSFYNNEISEKSEIFDDQFSVERPDGSNFTLKIRSTKLEDSAMYFCASSGGIAPYNEQFFGPGTRLTVL.

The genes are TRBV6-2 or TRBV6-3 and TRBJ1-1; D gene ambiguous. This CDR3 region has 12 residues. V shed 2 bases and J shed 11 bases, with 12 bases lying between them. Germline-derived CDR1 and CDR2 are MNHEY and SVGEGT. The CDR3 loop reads CASSYAADEAFF. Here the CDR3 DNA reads TGTGCCAGCAGTTACGCCGCGGATGAGGCTTTCTTT.

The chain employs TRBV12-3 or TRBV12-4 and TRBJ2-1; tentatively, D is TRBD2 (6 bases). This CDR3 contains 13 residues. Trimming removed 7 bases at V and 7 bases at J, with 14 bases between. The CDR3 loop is CASKERVTNEQFF. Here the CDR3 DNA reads TGTGCCAGCAAGGAGCGGGTCACAAATGAGCAGTTCTTC.

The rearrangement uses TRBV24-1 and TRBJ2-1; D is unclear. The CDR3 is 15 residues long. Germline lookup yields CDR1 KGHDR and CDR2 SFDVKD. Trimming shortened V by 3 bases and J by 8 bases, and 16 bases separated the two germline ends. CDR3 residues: CATSDGSKSGDEQFF. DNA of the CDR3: TGTGCCACCAGTGATGGTTCGAAGTCGGGCGATGAGCAGTTCTTC.

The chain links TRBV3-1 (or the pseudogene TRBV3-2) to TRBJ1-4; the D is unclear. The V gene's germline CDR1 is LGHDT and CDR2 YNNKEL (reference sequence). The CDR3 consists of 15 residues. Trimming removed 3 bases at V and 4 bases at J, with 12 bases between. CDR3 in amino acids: CASSQRDGFNEKLFF. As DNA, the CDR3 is TGTGCCAGCAGCCAGAGAGATGGGTTTAATGAAAAACTGTTTTTT.

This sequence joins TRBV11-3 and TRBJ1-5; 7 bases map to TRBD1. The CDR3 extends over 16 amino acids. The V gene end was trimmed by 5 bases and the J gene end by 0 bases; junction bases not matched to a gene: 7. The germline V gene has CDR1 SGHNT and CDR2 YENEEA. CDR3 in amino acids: CASSPRTGSSNQPQHF. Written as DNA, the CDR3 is TGTGCCAGCAGCCCCCGGACAGGATCTAGCAATCAGCCCCAGCATTTT.

The CDR3 reads CASGLGTGASNQPQHF. DNA for the CDR3: TGTGCTAGTGGTTTGGGCACAGGCGCTAGCAATCAGCCCCAGCATTTT. The rearrangement uses TRBV12-5 and TRBJ1-5, with a tentative D call TRBD1 (5 bases). Germline V gene lookup returns CDR1 LGHNT and CDR2 FRNRAP. Trimming removed 1 base from V and 0 bases from J, with 10 bases in between. CDR3 length: 16 amino acids.

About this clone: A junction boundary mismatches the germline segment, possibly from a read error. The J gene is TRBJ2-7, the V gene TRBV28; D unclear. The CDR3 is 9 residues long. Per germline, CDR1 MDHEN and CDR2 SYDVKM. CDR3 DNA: TGTGCCAGTCTGCAAGGAGCTCCCTTC. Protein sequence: CASLQGAPF.

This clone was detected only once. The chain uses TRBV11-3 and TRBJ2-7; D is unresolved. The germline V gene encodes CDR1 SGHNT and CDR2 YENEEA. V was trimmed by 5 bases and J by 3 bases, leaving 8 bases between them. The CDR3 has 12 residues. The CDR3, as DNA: TGTGCCAGCAGCCGGCAAGTCTACGAGCAGTACTTC. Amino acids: CASSRQVYEQYF.

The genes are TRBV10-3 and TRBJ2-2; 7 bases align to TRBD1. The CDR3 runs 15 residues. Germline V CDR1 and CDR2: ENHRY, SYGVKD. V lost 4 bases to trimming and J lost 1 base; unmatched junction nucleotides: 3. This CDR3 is CAISGWTGNTGELFF. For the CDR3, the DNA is TGTGCCATCAGTGGATGGACAGGGAACACCGGGGAGCTGTTTTTT.

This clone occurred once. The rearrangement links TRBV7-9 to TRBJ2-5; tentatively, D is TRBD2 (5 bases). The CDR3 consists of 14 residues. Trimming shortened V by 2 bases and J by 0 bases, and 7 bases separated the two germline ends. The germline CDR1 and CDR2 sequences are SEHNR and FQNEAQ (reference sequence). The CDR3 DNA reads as TGTGCCAGCAGCTTAAGAGGGAACCAAGAGACCCAGTACTTC. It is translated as CASSLRGNQETQYF.

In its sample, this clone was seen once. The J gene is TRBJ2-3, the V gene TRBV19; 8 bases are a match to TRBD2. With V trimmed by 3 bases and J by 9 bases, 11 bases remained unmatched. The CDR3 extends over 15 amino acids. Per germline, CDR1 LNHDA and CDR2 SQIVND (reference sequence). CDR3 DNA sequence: TGTGCCAGTAGTATGTTTAGCGGGGAGACGGGGACGCAGTATTTT. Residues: CASSMFSGETGTQYF.

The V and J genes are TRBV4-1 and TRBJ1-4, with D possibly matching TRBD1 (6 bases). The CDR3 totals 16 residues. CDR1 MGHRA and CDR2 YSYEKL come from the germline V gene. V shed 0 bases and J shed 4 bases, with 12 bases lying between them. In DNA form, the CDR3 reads TGCGCCAGCAGCCAAGACCCTCAGGGGAATAATGAAAAACTGTTTTTT. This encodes CASSQDPQGNNEKLFF.

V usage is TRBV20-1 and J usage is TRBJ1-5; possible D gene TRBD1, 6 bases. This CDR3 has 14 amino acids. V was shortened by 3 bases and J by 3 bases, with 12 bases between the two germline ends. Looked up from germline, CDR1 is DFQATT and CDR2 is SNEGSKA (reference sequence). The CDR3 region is CSASTGLNNQPQHF. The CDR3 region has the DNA TGCAGTGCTAGTACAGGGTTGAACAATCAGCCCCAGCATTTT.

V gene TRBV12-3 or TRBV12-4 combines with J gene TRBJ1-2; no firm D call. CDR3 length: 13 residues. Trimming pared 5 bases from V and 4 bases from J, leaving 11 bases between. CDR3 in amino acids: CASSRRRFYGYTF. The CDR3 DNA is TGTGCCAGCAGTAGACGGAGGTTCTATGGCTACACCTTC.